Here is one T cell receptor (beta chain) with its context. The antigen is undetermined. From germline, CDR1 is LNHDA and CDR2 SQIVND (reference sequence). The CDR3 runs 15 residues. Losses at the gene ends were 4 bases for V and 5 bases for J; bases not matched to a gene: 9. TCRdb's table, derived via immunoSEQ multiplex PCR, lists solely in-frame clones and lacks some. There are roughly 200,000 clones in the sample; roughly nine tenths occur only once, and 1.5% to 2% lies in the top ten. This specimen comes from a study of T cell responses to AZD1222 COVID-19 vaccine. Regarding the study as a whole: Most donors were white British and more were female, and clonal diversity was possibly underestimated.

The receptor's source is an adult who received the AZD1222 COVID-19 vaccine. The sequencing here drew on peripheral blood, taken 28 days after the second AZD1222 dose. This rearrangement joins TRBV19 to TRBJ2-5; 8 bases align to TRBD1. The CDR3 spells CASSTGQGSGETQYF. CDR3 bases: TGTGCCAGTAGTACAGGACAGGGTTCGGGGGAGACCCAGTACTTC.